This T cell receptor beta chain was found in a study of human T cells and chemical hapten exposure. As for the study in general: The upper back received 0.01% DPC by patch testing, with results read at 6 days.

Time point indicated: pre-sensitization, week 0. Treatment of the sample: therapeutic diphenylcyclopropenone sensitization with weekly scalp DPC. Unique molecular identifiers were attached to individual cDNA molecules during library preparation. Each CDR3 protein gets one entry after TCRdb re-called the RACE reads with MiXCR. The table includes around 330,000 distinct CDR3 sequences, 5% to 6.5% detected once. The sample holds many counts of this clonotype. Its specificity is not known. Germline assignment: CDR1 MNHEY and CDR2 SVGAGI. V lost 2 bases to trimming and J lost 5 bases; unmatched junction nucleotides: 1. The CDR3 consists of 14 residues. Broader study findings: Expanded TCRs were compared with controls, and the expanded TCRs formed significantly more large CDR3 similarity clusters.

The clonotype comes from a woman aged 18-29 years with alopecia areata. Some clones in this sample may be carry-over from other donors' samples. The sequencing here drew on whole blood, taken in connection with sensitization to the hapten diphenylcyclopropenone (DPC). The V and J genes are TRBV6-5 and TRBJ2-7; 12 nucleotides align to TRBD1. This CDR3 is CASSYGTGGNEQYF. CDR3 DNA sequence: TGTGCCAGCAGTTACGGGACAGGGGGCAACGAGCAGTACTTC.